These 8 T cell receptor beta chains were all obtained from the same sample, sequenced in a study of blood T cell repertoires in COVID-19. TCRdb's copy holds only in-frame clones and misses some; the assay was immunoSEQ multiplex PCR. Of 210,000 or so clones in the sample, about 84% are singletons; the top ten hold about 4.3%. Sequences were obtained from PBMCs or T cells enriched from blood (not recorded which). These receptors all come from a man younger than 40 with acute COVID-19.

CDR3 protein: CASSPAPGGADYGYTF. As DNA, the CDR3 is TGTGCCAGCAGCCCAGCCCCAGGGGGCGCGGACTATGGCTACACCTTC. V gene TRBV5-5 combines with J gene TRBJ1-2; 8 positions agree with TRBD1. The CDR3 contains 16 residues. The ends lost 4 bases at V and 3 bases at J; junction bases unmatched: 11. Looked up from germline, CDR1 is SGHKS and CDR2 is YYEKEE (reference sequence).

The chain couples TRBV5-5 to TRBJ2-7; a weak D match, TRBD1 (7 bases). Trimming removed 3 bases from V and 2 bases from J, with 18 bases in between. This CDR3 has 16 residues. Germline V gene sequence: CDR1 SGHKS, CDR2 YYEKEE (reference sequence). The CDR3 DNA reads as TGTGCCAGCAGCTGGGGCAGGGGGACTGAGACCTACGAGCAGTACTTC. Protein sequence: CASSWGRGTETYEQYF.

This clone showed up just once. J is TRBJ1-5 and V is TRBV6-2 or TRBV6-3; weak D call: TRBD1 (5 bases). The CDR3 runs to 12 residues. Germline CDR1 MNHEY, CDR2 SVGEGT. Trimming stripped 5 bases from V and 6 bases from J, with 8 bases between. The CDR3 spells CASSGGAQPQHF. CDR3 nucleotides: TGTGCCAGCAGTGGCGGGGCTCAGCCCCAGCATTTT.

CDR3 in amino acids: CASSPAGSGNTIYF. CDR3 nucleotides: TGTGCCAGCTCACCTGCCGGGTCTGGAAACACCATATATTTT. This sequence joins TRBV18 and TRBJ1-3; no firm D call. V dropped 3 bases and J dropped 1 base, with 7 bases sitting between them. This CDR3 is 14 amino acids long. Germline CDR1 KGHSH, CDR2 LQKENI. The entire variable domain, with the rest obtained from reference TRBV18 and TRBJ1-3, is as follows: NAGVMQNPRHLVRRRGQEARLRCSPMKGHSHVYWYRQLPEEGLKFMVYLQKENIIDESGMPKERFSAEFPKEGPSILRIQQVVRGDSAAYFCASSPAGSGNTIYFGEGSWLTVV.

This clone was detected only a few times. This chain connects TRBV12-5 to TRBJ2-1, with 9 bases identical to TRBD2. In germline, CDR1 is LGHNT, CDR2 FRNRAP. J gave up 3 bases and V 2 bases, and 2 bases lay outside the gene matches. This CDR3 region has 15 residues. The CDR3 region is CASGLSAGGYNEQFF. The CDR3 nucleotides are TGTGCTAGTGGTTTGTCAGCGGGGGGCTACAATGAGCAGTTCTTC. Full variable domain (rest looked up from reference TRBV12-5 and TRBJ2-1): DARVTQTPRHKVTEMGQEVTMRCQPILGHNTVFWYRQTMMQGLELLAYFRNRAPLDDSGMPKDRFSAEMPDATLATLKIQPSEPRDSAVYFCASGLSAGGYNEQFFGPGTRLTVL.

This chain joins TRBV27 and TRBJ1-5, with D unresolved. Trimming cost V 4 bases and J 0 bases, with 13 bases left between them. CDR1 is MNHEY and CDR2 is SMNVEV in the germline V gene (reference sequence). CDR3 length equals 16 residues. CDR3 sequence reads: CASSSNRVYSNQPQHF. The CDR3 DNA is TGTGCCAGCAGTTCGAACAGAGTTTATAGCAATCAGCCCCAGCATTTT.

The table lists this clone with a count of one. In the same sample, other DNA sequences code for this CDR3. The chain has TRBV7-9 and TRBJ1-2; D gene ambiguous. V dropped 3 bases and J dropped 4 bases, with 9 bases sitting between them. The CDR3 length is 13 residues. Germline CDR1 and CDR2: SEHNR and FQNEAQ (reference sequence). CDR3: CASSFREVYGYTF. Written as DNA, the CDR3 is TGTGCCAGCAGCTTCCGCGAGGTCTATGGCTACACCTTC.

The chain has TRBV14 and TRBJ1-6; possibly TRBD1 for D (5 bases). This CDR3 is built from 15 residues. Trimming took off 4 bases at V and 7 bases at J, with 14 bases between the two ends. CDR1 and CDR2 from the germline V gene are SGHDN and FVKESK. The CDR3 sequence: CASSPLGQGNSPLHF. CDR3 nucleotide sequence: TGTGCCAGCAGCCCTCTCGGCCAGGGCAATTCACCCCTCCACTTT. The entire variable domain, with the rest obtained from reference TRBV14 and TRBJ1-6, is as follows: EAGVTQFPSHSVIEKGQTVTLRCDPISGHDNLYWYRRVMGKEIKFLLHFVKESKQDESGMPNNRFLAERTGGTYSTLKVQPAELEDSGVYFCASSPLGQGNSPLHFGNGTRLTVT.